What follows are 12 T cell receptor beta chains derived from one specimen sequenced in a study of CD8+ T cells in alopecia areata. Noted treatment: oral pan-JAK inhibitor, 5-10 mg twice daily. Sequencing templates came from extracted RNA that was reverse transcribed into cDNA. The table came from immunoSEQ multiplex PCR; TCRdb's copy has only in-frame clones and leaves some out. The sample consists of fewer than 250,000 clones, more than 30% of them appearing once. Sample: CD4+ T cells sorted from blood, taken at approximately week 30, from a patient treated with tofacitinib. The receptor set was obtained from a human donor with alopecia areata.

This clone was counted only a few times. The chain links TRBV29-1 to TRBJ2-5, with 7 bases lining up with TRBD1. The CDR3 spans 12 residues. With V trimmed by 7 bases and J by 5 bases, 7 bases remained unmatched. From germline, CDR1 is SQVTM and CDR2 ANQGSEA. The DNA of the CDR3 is TGCAGCGGGAACAGGGGCGGTGAGACCCAGTACTTC. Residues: CSGNRGGETQYF.

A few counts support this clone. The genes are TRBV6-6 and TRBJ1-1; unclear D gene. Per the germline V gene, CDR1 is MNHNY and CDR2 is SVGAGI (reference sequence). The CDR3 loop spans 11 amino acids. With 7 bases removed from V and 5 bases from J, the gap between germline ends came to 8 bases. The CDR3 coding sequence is TGTGCCAGCACGGGAGTTACTGAAGCTTTCTTT. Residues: CASTGVTEAFF.

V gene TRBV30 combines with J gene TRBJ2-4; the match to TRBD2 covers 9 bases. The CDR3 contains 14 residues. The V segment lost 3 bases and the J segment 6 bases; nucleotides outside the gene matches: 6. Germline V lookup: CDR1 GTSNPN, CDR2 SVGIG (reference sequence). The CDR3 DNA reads TGTGCCTGGAGCATTAGCGGGAGTAGAAACATTCAGTACTTC. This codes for CAWSISGSRNIQYF.

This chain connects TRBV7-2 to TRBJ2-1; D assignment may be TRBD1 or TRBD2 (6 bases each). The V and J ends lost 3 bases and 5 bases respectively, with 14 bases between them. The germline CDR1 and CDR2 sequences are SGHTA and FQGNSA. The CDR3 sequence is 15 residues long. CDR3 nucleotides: TGTGCCAGCAGCTTTGGCGGGACACTCAACAATGAGCAGTTCTTC. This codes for CASSFGGTLNNEQFF.

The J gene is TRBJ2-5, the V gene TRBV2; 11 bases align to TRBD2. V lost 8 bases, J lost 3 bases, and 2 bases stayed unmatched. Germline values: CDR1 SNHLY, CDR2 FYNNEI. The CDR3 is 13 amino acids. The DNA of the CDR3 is TGTGCCAGCCCGGGACTAGCGGAAGAGACCCAGTACTTC. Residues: CASPGLAEETQYF.

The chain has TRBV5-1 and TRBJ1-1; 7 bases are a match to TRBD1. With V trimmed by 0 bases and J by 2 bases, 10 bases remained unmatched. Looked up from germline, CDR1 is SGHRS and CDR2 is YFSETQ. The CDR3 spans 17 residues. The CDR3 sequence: CASSLGLGDRLNTEAFF. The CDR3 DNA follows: TGCGCCAGCAGCTTGGGATTAGGGGACAGACTAAACACTGAAGCTTTCTTT.

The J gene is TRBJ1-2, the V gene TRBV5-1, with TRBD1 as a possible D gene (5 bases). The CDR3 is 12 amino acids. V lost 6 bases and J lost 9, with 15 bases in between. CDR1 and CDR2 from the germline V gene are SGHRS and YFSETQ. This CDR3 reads CASTSGQGSYTF. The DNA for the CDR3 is TGCGCCAGCACCTCCGGGCAGGGAAGCTACACCTTC.

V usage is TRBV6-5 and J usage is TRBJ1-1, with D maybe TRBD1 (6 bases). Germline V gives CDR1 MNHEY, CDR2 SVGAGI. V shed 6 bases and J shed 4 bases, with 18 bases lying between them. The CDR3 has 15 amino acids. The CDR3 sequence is CASSYRAVSITEAFF. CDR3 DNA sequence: TGTGCCAGCAGCTACAGGGCAGTATCAATCACTGAAGCTTTCTTT.

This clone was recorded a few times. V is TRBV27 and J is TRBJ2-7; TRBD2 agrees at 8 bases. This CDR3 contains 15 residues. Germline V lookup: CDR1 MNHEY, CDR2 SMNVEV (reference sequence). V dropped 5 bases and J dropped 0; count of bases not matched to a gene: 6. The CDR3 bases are TGTGCCAGCAGTCAACTAGCGGCTAACTCCTACGAGCAGTACTTC. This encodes CASSQLAANSYEQYF.

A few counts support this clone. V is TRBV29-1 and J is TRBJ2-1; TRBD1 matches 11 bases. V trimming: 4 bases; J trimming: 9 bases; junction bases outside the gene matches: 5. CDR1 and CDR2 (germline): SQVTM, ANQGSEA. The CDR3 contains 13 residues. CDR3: CSVGGQGAREQFF. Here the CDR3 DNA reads TGCAGCGTTGGAGGACAGGGGGCGCGTGAGCAGTTCTTC.

The CDR3 coding sequence is TGTGCCAGCGGATTGGGGGGCTCCGCCTACGAGCAGTACTTC. It is translated as CASGLGGSAYEQYF. The chain carries TRBV6-1 and TRBJ2-7; D possibly uses TRBD1 or TRBD2 (6 bases each). The V gene lost 8 bases and the J gene lost 2 bases, with 16 bases spanning the gap. The CDR3 runs 14 residues. CDR1 and CDR2 (germline): MNHNS, SASEGT.

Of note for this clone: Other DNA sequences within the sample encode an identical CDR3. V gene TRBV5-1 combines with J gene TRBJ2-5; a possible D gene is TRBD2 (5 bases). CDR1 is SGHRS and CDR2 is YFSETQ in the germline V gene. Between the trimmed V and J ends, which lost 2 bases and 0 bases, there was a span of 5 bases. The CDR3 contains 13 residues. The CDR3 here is CASSFGDQETQYF. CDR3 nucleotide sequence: TGCGCCAGCAGCTTCGGGGACCAAGAGACCCAGTACTTC.